The source of this TCR beta chain is a study of T cell repertoires in cytomegalovirus infection. Study overall: Evidence of both CMV infection and a matching HLA type came from public TCR beta signatures. Points from the study as a whole: HLA-C-restricted CMV clonotypes gave the most frequent clonotype in two of eight donors. People with CMV and the relevant HLA were identified by cumulative public TCR beta family frequency.

The ends were cut back, 0 bases at V and 6 bases at J, with 30 bases in the middle. The germline V gene encodes CDR1 SGHRS and CDR2 YFSETQ. CDR3 length: 21 amino acids. TCRdb called the reads again in MiXCR, with one record for every CDR3 protein. The sample has under 150,000 distinct CDR3 sequences, almost 9% seen once. In regard to this clonotype: The target antigen is unknown.

What was sequenced was PBMCs. The rearrangement links TRBV5-1 to TRBJ2-2; the D gene is possibly TRBD2 (6 bases). The sequence derives from a human donor in good health (CMV status not recorded). Some clones in this sample may be carry-over from other donors' samples. The CDR3 sequence: CASSLVILAGPIGGGAGELFF. CDR3 coding DNA: TGCGCCAGCAGCTTGGTCATTTTGGCAGGCCCTATTGGCGGCGGGGCCGGGGAGCTGTTTTTT.